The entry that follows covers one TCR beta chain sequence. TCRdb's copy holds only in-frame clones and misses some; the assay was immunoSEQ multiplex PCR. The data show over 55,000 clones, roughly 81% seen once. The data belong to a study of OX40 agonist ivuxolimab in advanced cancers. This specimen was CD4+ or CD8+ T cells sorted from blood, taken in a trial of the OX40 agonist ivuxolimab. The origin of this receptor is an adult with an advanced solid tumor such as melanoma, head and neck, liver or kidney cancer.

This CDR3 reads CASSFTGGGYNEQFF. The CDR3 nucleotides are TGTGCCAGCAGTTTCACAGGGGGGGGTTACAATGAGCAGTTCTTC. The chain combines TRBV2 with TRBJ2-1; D is possibly TRBD1 (8 bases). Germline CDR1 is SNHLY and CDR2 is FYNNEI. The CDR3 consists of 15 residues. Between the trimmed V and J ends, which lost 5 bases and 4 bases, there was a span of 15 bases.